The 21 T cell receptor beta chains below were found in one sample sequenced in a study of response to subunit inactivated influenza vaccine. TCRdb used MiXCR to reprocess the RT-PCR reads, holding one entry per CDR3 protein. The sample includes some 800,000 distinct CDR3 sequences, 21% of them seen just once. Source: PBMCs from blood, taken around 5 days after vaccination. Receptor source: a man between 45 and 60 years old who received an inactivated influenza vaccine.

This clonotype was seen a single time. The V gene is TRBV6-5, the J gene TRBJ2-5; D is perhaps TRBD2 (7 bases). The CDR3 is 14 amino acids. The germline V gene encodes CDR1 MNHEY and CDR2 SVGAGI. Deletions cut 0 bases from V and 4 bases from J, with 9 bases between. CDR3 bases: TGTGCCAGCAGTTACTCGGGGGGGCCAGAGACCCAGTACTTC. It translates to CASSYSGGPETQYF.

The chain employs TRBV28 and TRBJ2-7; 9 nucleotides align to TRBD2. CDR1 is MDHEN and CDR2 is SYDVKM in the germline V gene. This CDR3 has 15 amino acids. Trimming at V came to 6 bases and at J to 7 bases, leaving 13 bases not matched to a gene. CDR3 region: CASRTQAGGREEQYF. The CDR3 nucleotides read TGTGCCAGCAGGACTCAAGCGGGAGGCCGGGAGGAGCAGTACTTC.

At least ten counts were recorded for this clonotype. This chain connects TRBV29-1 to TRBJ2-3; D is perhaps TRBD1 or TRBD2 (6 bases each). With 7 bases removed from V and 3 bases from J, the gap between germline ends came to 20 bases. The CDR3 contains 15 residues. The germline CDR1 and CDR2 sequences are SQVTM and ANQGSEA. In DNA form, the CDR3 reads TGCAGCGCTGGAGGGGGAGAGATTCCTACAGATACGCAGTATTTT. It codes for CSAGGGEIPTDTQYF.

This chain uses TRBV7-9 with TRBJ2-5; no clear D. V shed 5 bases and J shed 1 base, with 14 bases lying between them. Germline values: CDR1 SEHNR, CDR2 FQNEAQ (reference sequence). The CDR3 contains 15 residues. CDR3 region: CASSPGATPQETQYF. The DNA of the CDR3 is TGTGCCAGCAGCCCCGGAGCGACCCCCCAAGAGACCCAGTACTTC.

The rearrangement links TRBV6-1 to TRBJ2-1; D perhaps matches TRBD1 (5 bases). V gave up 11 bases and J gave up 7 bases, with 18 bases separating them. Germline V gene lookup returns CDR1 MNHNS and CDR2 SASEGT. There are 13 residues in the CDR3. The chain's CDR3 is CADDLGRANEQFF. The CDR3 coding sequence is TGTGCCGACGATCTGGGCAGGGCGAATGAGCAGTTCTTC.

CDR3 DNA sequence: TGTGCCAGCAGCGAGACTAGTGTCTCCTACGAGCAGTACTTC. Amino acid sequence: CASSETSVSYEQYF. The chain is built from TRBV7-9 and TRBJ2-7, with D perhaps matching TRBD2 (6 bases). This CDR3 is 14 amino acids long. Trimming shortened V by 5 bases and J by 0 bases, and 11 bases separated the two germline ends. CDR1 is SEHNR, CDR2 FQNEAQ, per germline (reference sequence).

This clonotype was seen only a few times. The V gene is TRBV21-1, the J gene TRBJ2-7; the DNA was not compared with TRBD1, the D call given in the table. TRBV21-1 is a pseudogene locus. CDR3 length equals 17 residues. The CDR3 reads CASIPIVLRDRGHKQYF. The CDR3 nucleotides read TGTGCCAGCATCCCGATTGTCCTTCGGGACAGGGGGCATAAGCAGTACTTC.

Only a few counts were recorded for this clonotype. The rearrangement links TRBV20-1 to TRBJ2-2, with D possibly TRBD1 on 6 matching bases. Trimming removed 6 bases at V and 0 bases at J, with 11 bases between. Germline CDR1 DFQATT, CDR2 SNEGSKA (reference sequence). The length of the CDR3 is 14 residues. CDR3 sequence reads: CSASGHPNTGELFF. DNA of the CDR3: TGCAGTGCCTCGGGACACCCGAACACCGGGGAGCTGTTTTTT.

The chain recombines TRBV28 with TRBJ1-1, with D possibly TRBD1 on 6 matching bases. The germline V gene has CDR1 MDHEN and CDR2 SYDVKM. V was shortened by 1 base and J by 6 bases, with 15 bases between the two germline ends. The CDR3 consists of 15 residues. The CDR3 protein is CASSLSRIGQSEAFF. The CDR3 DNA reads as TGTGCCAGCAGTTTATCTAGGATCGGACAGTCTGAAGCTTTCTTT.

This clonotype has a single count. The chain employs TRBV27 and TRBJ2-1; 8 bases are shared with TRBD2. Germline assignment: CDR1 MNHEY and CDR2 SMNVEV (reference sequence). With 1 base clipped from V and 8 bases from J, the junction kept 10 bases outside the gene matches. This CDR3 comprises 16 residues. The CDR3 DNA sequence: TGTGCCAGCAGTTTATTAGTCCGAACCGGGGGGGATGAGCAGTTCTTC. This codes for CASSLLVRTGGDEQFF.

This clonotype was detected only a few times. This may stem from a read error, because a much larger clone lies one nucleotide away. The rearrangement links TRBV6-6 to TRBJ2-7, with TRBD1 matching over 10 bases. V was pared by 6 bases and J by 5 bases, with 4 bases of the junction left unmatched. Per germline, CDR1 MNHNY and CDR2 SVGAGI (reference sequence). This CDR3 region has 13 residues. The CDR3 nucleotides are TGTGCCAGCAGCCGGGACAGGGGCGACGAGCAGTACTTC. Its protein is CASSRDRGDEQYF.

This clonotype was observed a few times. The V and J genes are TRBV4-3 and TRBJ2-1; TRBD2 matches 8 bases. Germline assignment: CDR1 LGHNA and CDR2 YSLEER. The CDR3 is 17 amino acids. V shed 0 bases, J shed 9 bases, and the junction held 13 bases outside the gene matches. DNA for the CDR3: TGCGCCAGCAGCCAAGATGGGTTTAGCGGGGCCTGGGGTGAGCAGTTCTTC. Protein sequence: CASSQDGFSGAWGEQFF.

This clonotype has only a few counts. This chain uses TRBV12-3 or TRBV12-4 with TRBJ2-5; D uncertain. The CDR3 contains 14 residues. V was trimmed by 3 bases and J by 0 bases, leaving 8 bases between them. In DNA form, the CDR3 reads TGTGCCAGCAGTTTTGGCGCCTACCAAGAGACCCAGTACTTC. Residues: CASSFGAYQETQYF.

The chain recombines TRBV7-9 with TRBJ2-3; the D gene could be TRBD1 or TRBD2 (5 bases each). The CDR3 runs 15 residues. Germline CDR1 and CDR2: SEHNR and FQNEAQ (reference sequence). Trimming shortened V by 6 bases and J by 4 bases, and 17 bases separated the two germline ends. CDR3 sequence: CASRPRALGADTQYF. As DNA, the CDR3 is TGTGCCAGCAGGCCGCGGGCGTTGGGGGCAGATACGCAGTATTTT.

The V gene is TRBV20-1, the J gene TRBJ2-2, with 8 bases fitting TRBD1. Trimming took 5 bases from V and 7 from J; bases not matched to a gene: 6. CDR1 DFQATT and CDR2 SNEGSKA come from the germline V gene (reference sequence). The CDR3 has 13 amino acids. CDR3 in amino acids: CSARQGAVGELFF. In DNA form, the CDR3 reads TGCAGTGCTCGGCAGGGGGCGGTCGGGGAGCTGTTTTTT.

The gene calls are TRBV4-1 and TRBJ2-7; 8 bases fit TRBD1. The V gene's germline CDR1 is MGHRA and CDR2 YSYEKL. This CDR3 region has 16 residues. Trimming took 3 bases from V and 3 from J; bases not matched to a gene: 10. The CDR3 loop is CASSQGRTGKIYEQYF. The CDR3 region has the DNA TGCGCCAGCAGCCAGGGCCGGACAGGGAAGATCTACGAGCAGTACTTC.

The genes are TRBV28 and TRBJ2-7, with D perhaps assigned TRBD1 or TRBD2 (5 bases each). Trimming took off 10 bases at V and 1 base at J, with 14 bases between the two ends. The V gene's germline CDR1 is MDHEN and CDR2 SYDVKM. CDR3 size: 13 residues. This chain's CDR3 is CATTGPPSYEQYF. CDR3 nucleotide sequence: TGTGCCACCACGGGACCGCCTTCCTACGAGCAGTACTTC.

This clonotype showed up just a few times. This chain uses TRBV5-1 with TRBJ2-7; the D is unclear. The CDR3 is made up of 15 amino acids. V was clipped by 0 bases and J by 3 bases, with 13 bases between them. CDR1 and CDR2 from the germline V gene are SGHRS and YFSETQ. The DNA of the CDR3 is TGCGCCAGCAGCTTGGCAGGACCGGCAAACTACGAGCAGTACTTC. Translating gives CASSLAGPANYEQYF.

V usage is TRBV7-2 and J usage is TRBJ2-5; 9 nucleotides line up with TRBD2. This CDR3 has 15 residues. V lost 1 base to trimming and J lost 4 bases; unmatched junction nucleotides: 4. Germline lookup yields CDR1 SGHTA and CDR2 FQGNSA. The DNA of the CDR3 is TGTGCCAGCAGCTTAGACGCGGGAGGGCCAGAGACCCAGTACTTC. It yields the protein CASSLDAGGPETQYF.

The rearrangement uses TRBV14 and TRBJ2-7, with 13 positions matching TRBD2. The CDR3 has 16 amino acids. CDR1 is SGHDN, CDR2 FVKESK, per germline. Germline trimming cut 4 bases from V and 4 bases from J; bases unmatched to any gene: 7. As DNA, the CDR3 is TGTGCCAGCAGCCCAAACGGACTAGCGGGAGTTTACGAGCAGTACTTC. It yields the protein CASSPNGLAGVYEQYF.

This clonotype was counted a few times. This chain connects TRBV29-1 to TRBJ1-1, with a tentative D call TRBD1 (5 bases). The CDR3 is 12 residues long. Germline CDR1 is SQVTM and CDR2 is ANQGSEA. V lost 7 bases and J lost 6, with 15 bases in between. The CDR3 DNA is TGCAGCGGGAGACAGAGGAGCTCTGAAGCTTTCTTT. Translated: CSGRQRSSEAFF. The whole variable domain, filled in from reference TRBV29-1 and TRBJ1-1, reads SAVISQKPSRDICQRGTSLTIQCQVDSQVTMMFWYRQQPGQSLTLIATANQGSEATYESGFVIDKFPISRPNLTFSTLTVSNMSPEDSSIYLCSGRQRSSEAFFGQGTRLTVV.